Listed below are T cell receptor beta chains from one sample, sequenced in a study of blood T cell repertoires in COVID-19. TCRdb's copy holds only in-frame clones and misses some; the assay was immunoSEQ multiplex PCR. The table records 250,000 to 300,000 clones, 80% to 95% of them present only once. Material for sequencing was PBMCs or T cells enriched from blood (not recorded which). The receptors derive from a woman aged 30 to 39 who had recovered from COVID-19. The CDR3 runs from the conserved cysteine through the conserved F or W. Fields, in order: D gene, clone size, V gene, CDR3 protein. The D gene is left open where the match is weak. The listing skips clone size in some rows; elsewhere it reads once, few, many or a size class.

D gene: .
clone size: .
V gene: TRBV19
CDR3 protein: CASSIADRSSYEQYF

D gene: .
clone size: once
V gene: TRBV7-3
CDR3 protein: CASSPGLPSSGANVLTF

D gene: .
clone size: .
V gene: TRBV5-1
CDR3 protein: CASSLELEIQFF

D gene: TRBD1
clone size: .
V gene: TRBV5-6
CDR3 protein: CASSSRGHTGELFF

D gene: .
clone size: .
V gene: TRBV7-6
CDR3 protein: CASSPRDLDFRRNTIYF

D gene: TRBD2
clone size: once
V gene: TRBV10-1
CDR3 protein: CASSEIAGGQNEQFF

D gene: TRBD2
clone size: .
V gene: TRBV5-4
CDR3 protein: CASSRLAGADEQFF

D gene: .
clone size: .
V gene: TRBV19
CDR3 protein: CASSTTSSYEQYF

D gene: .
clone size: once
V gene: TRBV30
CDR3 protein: CAWRRGGFNEKLFF

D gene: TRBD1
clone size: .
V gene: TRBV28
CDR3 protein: CASSFRDRGRTGELFF

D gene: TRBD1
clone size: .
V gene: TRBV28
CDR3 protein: CASRTGVVGSNQPQHF

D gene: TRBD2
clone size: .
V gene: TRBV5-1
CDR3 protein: CASSQGLAKNGDRYEQYF

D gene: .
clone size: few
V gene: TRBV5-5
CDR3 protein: CASSLDRFSETQYF

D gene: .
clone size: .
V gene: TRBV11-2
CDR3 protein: CASSLEAQNYEQYF

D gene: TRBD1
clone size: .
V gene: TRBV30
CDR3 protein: CAWATGGPGTDIQYF

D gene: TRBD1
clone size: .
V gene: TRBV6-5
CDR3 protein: CASSPTGDHGYTF

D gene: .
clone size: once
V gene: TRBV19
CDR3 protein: CASSSRGAGQETQYF

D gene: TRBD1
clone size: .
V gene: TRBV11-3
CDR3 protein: CASSAGQGAASTDTQYF

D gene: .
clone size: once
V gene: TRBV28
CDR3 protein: CASSLEQGRSNQPQHF

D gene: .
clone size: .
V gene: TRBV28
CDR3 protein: CAAQGGAAGNTIYF

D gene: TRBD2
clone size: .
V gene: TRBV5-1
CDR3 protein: CASSPIVSGRLSSYEQYF

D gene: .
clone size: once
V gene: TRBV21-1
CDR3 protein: CASSKFIHEQFF

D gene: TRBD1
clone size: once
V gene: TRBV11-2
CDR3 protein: CASSSSYRGTRETQYF

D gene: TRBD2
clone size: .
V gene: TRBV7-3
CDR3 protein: CASSPPGGRRVYEQYF

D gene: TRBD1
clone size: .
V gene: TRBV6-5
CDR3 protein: CASRPTGGLTEAFF

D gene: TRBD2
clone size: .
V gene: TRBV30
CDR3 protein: CAWSGWGLGTAVYEQYF

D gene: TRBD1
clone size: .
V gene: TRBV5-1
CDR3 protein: CASSLGQDTQYF

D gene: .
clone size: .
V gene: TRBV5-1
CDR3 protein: CASSRSRGDHEQYF

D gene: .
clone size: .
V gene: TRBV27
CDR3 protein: CASSLYLAGRDTEAFF

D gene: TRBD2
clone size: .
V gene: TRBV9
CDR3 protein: CASSVNLAGGSNTGELFF

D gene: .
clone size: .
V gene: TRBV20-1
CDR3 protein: CSATHSQEAFF

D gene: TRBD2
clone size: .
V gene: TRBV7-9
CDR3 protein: CASSSSGRFIVYEQYF

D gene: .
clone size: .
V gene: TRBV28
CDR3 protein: CASTFAGAGDEKLFF

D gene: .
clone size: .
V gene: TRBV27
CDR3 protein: CASSSGQNYSPLHF

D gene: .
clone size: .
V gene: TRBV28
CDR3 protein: CASSLGLSPYEQYF

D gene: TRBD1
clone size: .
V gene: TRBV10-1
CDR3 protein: CASDADRANYGYTF

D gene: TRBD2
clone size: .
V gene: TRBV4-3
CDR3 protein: CASSQDGTGTSGSEGQFF

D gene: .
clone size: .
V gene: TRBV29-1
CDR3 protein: CSVLPVFLGSEQFF

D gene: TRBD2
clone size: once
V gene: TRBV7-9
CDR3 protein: CASSSPGLNTDTQYF

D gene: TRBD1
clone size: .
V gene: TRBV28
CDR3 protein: CASSLLYGTEVSGNTIYF

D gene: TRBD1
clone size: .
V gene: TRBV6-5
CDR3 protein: CASREDRGQTEAFF

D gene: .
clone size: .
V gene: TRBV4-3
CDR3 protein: CASSQGRGTNTGELFF

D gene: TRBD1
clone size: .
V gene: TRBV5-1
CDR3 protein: CASSLQGAPNEKLFF

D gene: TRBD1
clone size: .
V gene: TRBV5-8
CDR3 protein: CASRVPGQNEFNEKLFF

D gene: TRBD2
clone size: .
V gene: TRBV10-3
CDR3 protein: CAISSSGYEQYF

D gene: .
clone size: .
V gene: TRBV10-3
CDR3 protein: CATSAGSSYNSPLHF

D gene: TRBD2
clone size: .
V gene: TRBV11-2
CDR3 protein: CASSPRLADYNEQFF

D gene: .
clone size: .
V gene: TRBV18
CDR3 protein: CASSPLPEAKKLFF

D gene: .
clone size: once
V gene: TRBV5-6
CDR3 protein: CASSLDRNSYNEQFF

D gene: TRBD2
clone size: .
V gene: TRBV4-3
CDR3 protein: CASIGTSGRAPDNEQFF

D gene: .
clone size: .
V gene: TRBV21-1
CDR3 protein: CASSKGRGDRRYTEAFF

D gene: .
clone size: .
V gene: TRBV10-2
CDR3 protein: CASSSANYEQYF

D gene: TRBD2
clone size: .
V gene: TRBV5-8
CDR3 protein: CASTHPSGSRSYNEQFF